Listed below are T cell receptor beta chains from one sample, sequenced in a study of cytomegalovirus exposure and HLA in healthy donors. Some clones are missing from TCRdb's copy, which holds only in-frame ones; the method was immunoSEQ multiplex PCR. Of 40,000 or so clones detected, 70% to 85% appear once; the ten largest clones hold roughly 1.5%. Input material: PBMCs. The receptors stem from a man in his thirties or forties in good health and CMV-seronegative. Each CDR3 is given with its conserved first and last residue. Not all rows give a size; the values are once, few, many and, for expanded clones, a class.

J	V	size	CDR3
TRBJ2-3	TRBV9	-	CASTRLAGTDTQYF
TRBJ1-3	TRBV19	-	CASSTQGLGNTIYF
TRBJ1-1	TRBV30	-	CAWSGGVVNTEAFF
TRBJ2-2	TRBV6-5	-	CASSSLAENTGELFF
TRBJ2-1	TRBV18	-	CASSRDRARPVSTPEQFF
TRBJ1-2	TRBV2	-	CASSRGTTLDDGYTF
TRBJ1-5	TRBV6-1	-	CASSEPRGQAGQPQHF
TRBJ2-3	TRBV18	-	CASSPRVTGGTDTQYF
TRBJ2-1	TRBV2	-	CASKLGTGGFVEQFF
TRBJ2-7	TRBV27	-	CASRYRSSYEQYF
TRBJ2-5	TRBV9	-	CASSSRTGNQETQYF
TRBJ2-5	TRBV7-9	-	CASSPRTWSGETQYF
TRBJ2-3	TRBV5-4	once	CASSLVEQLDTQYF
TRBJ1-4	TRBV5-4	once	CASSPGGPNEKLFF
TRBJ2-5	TRBV7-9	-	CASSEKGQPSETQYF
TRBJ2-2	TRBV18	-	CASSSSGSLAGVGELFF
TRBJ2-1	TRBV28	-	CASSWGPQGGASYNEQFF
TRBJ1-1	TRBV7-2	-	CASSLDSGRTEAFF
TRBJ1-2	TRBV18	once	CASSTGTENYGYTF
TRBJ2-1	TRBV15	few	CATSRPRGSSYNEQFF
TRBJ2-3	TRBV7-2	-	CASSLVALAEGTDTQYF
TRBJ2-6	TRBV25-1	few	CASSGGGGGGANVLTF
TRBJ2-7	TRBV18	-	CASSPPFGGGYEQYF
TRBJ2-3	TRBV9	once	CASSVLAGSTDTQYF
TRBJ1-1	TRBV30	-	CAWSVSGVNTEAFF
TRBJ2-7	TRBV4-1	-	CASSQAGSKSYEQYF
TRBJ2-5	TRBV7-6	once	CASKRPGETQYF
TRBJ2-4	TRBV6-5	-	CASSYKAGKRDIQYF
TRBJ2-2	TRBV4-3	-	CASQKGAGTGELFF
TRBJ2-1	TRBV28	-	CASSLWGRGIDEQFF
TRBJ2-7	TRBV30	-	CAWSVVGSTYEQYF
TRBJ2-7	TRBV5-1	-	CASSPGPPLYYEQYF
TRBJ2-4	TRBV5-1	few	CASSLKASGRDKNIQYF
TRBJ2-3	TRBV7-2	few	CASSSRVSGLQYF
TRBJ2-7	TRBV7-8	-	CASSLSTSAGASGLGWIYEQYF
TRBJ2-5	TRBV6-1	-	CASSERDRTGPAPREQYF
TRBJ2-7	TRBV2	-	CATPGQGRIYEQYF